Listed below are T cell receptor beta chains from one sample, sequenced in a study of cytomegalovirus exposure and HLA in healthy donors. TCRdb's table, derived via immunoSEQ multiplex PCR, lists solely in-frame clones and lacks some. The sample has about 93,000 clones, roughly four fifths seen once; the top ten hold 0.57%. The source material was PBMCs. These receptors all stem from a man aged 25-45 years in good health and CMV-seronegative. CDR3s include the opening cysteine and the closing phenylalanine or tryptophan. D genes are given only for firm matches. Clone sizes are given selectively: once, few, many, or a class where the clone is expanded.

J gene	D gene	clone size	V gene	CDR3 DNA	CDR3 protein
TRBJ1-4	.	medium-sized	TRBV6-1	TGTGCCAGCAGTGAAAAACAGGGAAACGAAAAACTGTTTTTT	CASSEKQGNEKLFF
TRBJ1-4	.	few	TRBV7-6	TGTGCCAGCAGCTTACCCGGGGTCGGGGAAAAACTGTTTTTT	CASSLPGVGEKLFF
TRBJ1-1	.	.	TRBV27	TGTGCCAGCAGTCCAAGGACGGGGTCTGAAGCTTTCTTT	CASSPRTGSEAFF
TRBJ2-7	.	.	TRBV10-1	TGCGCCAGACAAGACAGGTTCCCCTACGAGCAGTACTTC	CARQDRFPYEQYF
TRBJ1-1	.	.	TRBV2	TGTGCCAGCTGGATAGCGGACACTGAAGCTTTCTTT	CASWIADTEAFF
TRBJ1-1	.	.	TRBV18	TGTGCCAGCTCACCGCCAGTGAACACTGAAGCTTTCTTT	CASSPPVNTEAFF
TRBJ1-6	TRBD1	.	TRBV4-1	TGCGCCAGCAGCCTCAGACAGGGGGAAAACTATAATTCACCCCTCCACTTT	CASSLRQGENYNSPLHF
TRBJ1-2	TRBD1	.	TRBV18	TGTGCCAGCTCACGACAGAGCCGGACAGGGGGCCTCGGGGACTATGGCTACACCTTC	CASSRQSRTGGLGDYGYTF
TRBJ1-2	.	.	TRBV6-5	TGTGCCAGCAGTTACTCGGCAGCGGATGGCTACACCTTC	CASSYSAADGYTF
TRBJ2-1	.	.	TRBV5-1	TGCGCCAGCAGCTTGGAAGGGGTTCCCTACAATGAGCAGTTCTTC	CASSLEGVPYNEQFF
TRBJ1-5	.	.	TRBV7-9	TGTGCCAGCAGCTTAAACGGGGGCAATCAGCCCCAGCATTTT	CASSLNGGNQPQHF
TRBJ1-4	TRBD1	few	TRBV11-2	TGTGCCAGCAGCTCCTACAGGGGAAAACTGTTTTTT	CASSSYRGKLFF
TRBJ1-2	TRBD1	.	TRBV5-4	TGTGCCAGCAGCCCCGGACAGGGGGGTGGCTACACCTTC	CASSPGQGGGYTF
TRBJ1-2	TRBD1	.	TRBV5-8	TGTGCCAGCAACGTAAGAACAGGACAGGGGCCGTATGGCTACACCTTC	CASNVRTGQGPYGYTF
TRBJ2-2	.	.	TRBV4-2	TGTGCCAGCAGCCAAGATGTCGGGGGAAGGTCCGGGGAGCTGTTTTTT	CASSQDVGGRSGELFF
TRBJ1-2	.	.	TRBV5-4	TGTGCCAGCAGCCGGAGGGAATTATACACCTTC	CASSRRELYTF
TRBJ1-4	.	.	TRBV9	TGTGCCAGCAGCGTAGCGGCAGGGGATGAAAAACTGTTTTTT	CASSVAAGDEKLFF
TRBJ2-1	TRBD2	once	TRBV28	TGTGCCAGCAGTCTAGGGGCGGGGGGGCCGGCCGAGTTCTTC	CASSLGAGGPAEFF
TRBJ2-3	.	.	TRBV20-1	TGCAGTGCTACGTTAAATACGCAGTATTTT	CSATLNTQYF
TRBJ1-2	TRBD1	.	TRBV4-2	TGTGCCAGCAGCCAGGATGCCAGGGGGAGCTATGGCTACACCTTC	CASSQDARGSYGYTF
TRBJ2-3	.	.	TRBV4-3	TGCGCCAGCAGCCAGGATATTAGCGGCCGCACAGATACGCAGTATTTT	CASSQDISGRTDTQYF
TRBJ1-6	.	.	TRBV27	TGTGCCAGCAGAGGGGCTACACCCCTCCACTTT	CASRGATPLHF
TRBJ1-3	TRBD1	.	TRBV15	TGTGCCACCAGCAGGCGGGGACAGTCTGGAAACACCATATATTTT	CATSRRGQSGNTIYF
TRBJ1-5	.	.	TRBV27	TGTGCCAGCAGTTTAAGGCCCGATAGAATATTCAGGGGTTCCAATCAGCCCCAGCATTTT	CASSLRPDRIFRGSNQPQHF
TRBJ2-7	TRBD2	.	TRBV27	TGTGCCAGCAGTTTAAAGTACGGGACTAGGATCTACGAGCAGTACTTC	CASSLKYGTRIYEQYF
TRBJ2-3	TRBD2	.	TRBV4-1	TGCGCCAGCAGCCTAGCGGGAGGCCGAGATACGCAGTATTTT	CASSLAGGRDTQYF
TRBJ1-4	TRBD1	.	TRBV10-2	TGCGCCAGCAGCGCCGCTCGGGACAGGAGGGAGGAAAAACTGTTTTTT	CASSAARDRREEKLFF
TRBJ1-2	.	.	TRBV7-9	TGTGCCAGCAGCTTAGGACAGGTCGGTGGCTATGGCTACACCTTC	CASSLGQVGGYGYTF
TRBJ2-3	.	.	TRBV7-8	TGTGCCAGCAGCTTAAACGAACAGATGACGCAGTATTTT	CASSLNEQMTQYF
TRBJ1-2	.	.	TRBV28	TGTGCCAGCAGCCCGACACCTCCTAACTATGGCTACACCTTC	CASSPTPPNYGYTF
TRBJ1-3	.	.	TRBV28	TGTGCCAGCAGTTTGCCAGGGCCTGGAAACACCATATATTTT	CASSLPGPGNTIYF
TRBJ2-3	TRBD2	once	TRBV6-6	TGTGCCAGCAGTTACCCGGCCCGGGGGGGAGATACGCAGTATTTT	CASSYPARGGDTQYF
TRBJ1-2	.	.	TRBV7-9	TGTTCCAGCAGCAGCGAGGGACAAGTCCATGGCTACACCTTC	CSSSSEGQVHGYTF
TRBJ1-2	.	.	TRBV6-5	TGTGCCAGCAGTTACTCATTGGCCTACGGCGGGATAGGCTACACCTTC	CASSYSLAYGGIGYTF
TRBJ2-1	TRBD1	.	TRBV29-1	TGCAGCGTTGGAACCCGGGACAGGGGGTACAATGAGCAGTTCTTC	CSVGTRDRGYNEQFF
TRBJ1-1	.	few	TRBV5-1	TGCGCCAGCAGCTTGGGTTCCTTCGTGACTGAAGCTTTCTTT	CASSLGSFVTEAFF
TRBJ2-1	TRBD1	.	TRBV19	TGTGCCAGTATCTCGACCGGGACAGGGGGCAATGAGCAGTTCTTC	CASISTGTGGNEQFF
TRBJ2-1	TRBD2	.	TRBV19	TGTGCCAGTAGTATTTTGCGGGGGGGGAGAAATGAGCAGTTCTTC	CASSILRGGRNEQFF
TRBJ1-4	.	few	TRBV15	TGTGCCACCAGCAGAGCTCCTAATGAAAAACTGTTTTTT	CATSRAPNEKLFF
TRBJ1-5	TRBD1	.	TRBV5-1	TGCGCCAGCAGCTTGGCGGGACAGGGATCCCAGCCCCAGCATTTT	CASSLAGQGSQPQHF
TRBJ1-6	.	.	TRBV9	TGTGCCAGCAGCGTAGAAGGAGGGAGCTCACCCCTCCACTTT	CASSVEGGSSPLHF
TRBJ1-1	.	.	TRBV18	TGTGCCAGCTCACGCAGATTCCCCTCTGACTTTATGAACACTGAAGCTTTCTTT	CASSRRFPSDFMNTEAFF
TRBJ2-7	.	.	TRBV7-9	TGTTCCAGCAGCCCAGCCGCCCTACCGAGGTACGAGCAGTACTTC	CSSSPAALPRYEQYF
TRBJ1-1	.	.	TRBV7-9	TGTGCCAGCAGCTTCCCCTCTACAATACAGCCCTGGTCGGAAACTGAAGCTTTCTTT	CASSFPSTIQPWSETEAFF
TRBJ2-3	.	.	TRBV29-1	TGCAGCGTTGATCAAAGAGGGATCACGCAGTATTTT	CSVDQRGITQYF
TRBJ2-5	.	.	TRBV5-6	TGTGCCAGCAGCTTGGCCGGGGGAAAAGAGACCCAGTACTTC	CASSLAGGKETQYF
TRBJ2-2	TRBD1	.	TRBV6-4	TGTGCCAGCAGTGACGGGACAGGGAACACCGGGGAGCTGTTTTTT	CASSDGTGNTGELFF
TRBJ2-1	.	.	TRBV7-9	TGTGCCAGCAGCCCTCAGCGGACCCTCTCCTACAATGAGCAGTTCTTC	CASSPQRTLSYNEQFF
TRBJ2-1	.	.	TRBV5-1	TGCGCCAGCACCGTCGGGAATGAGCAGTTCTTC	CASTVGNEQFF
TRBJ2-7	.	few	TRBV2	TGTGCCAGCGGACAGAATCTCTCCTACGAGCAGTACTTC	CASGQNLSYEQYF
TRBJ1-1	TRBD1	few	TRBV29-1	TGCAGCGTTGATGGACAGGACCTTACTACGGACAGAAGTACTGAAGCTTTCTTT	CSVDGQDLTTDRSTEAFF
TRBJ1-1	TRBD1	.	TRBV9	TGTGCCAGCAGCGCAGGGGGCAGGACTGAAGCTTTCTTT	CASSAGGRTEAFF
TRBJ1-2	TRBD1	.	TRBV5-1	TGCGCCAGCAGTAATTACAGGGGTGGGGGCTATGGCTACACCTTC	CASSNYRGGGYGYTF
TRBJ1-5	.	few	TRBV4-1	TGCGCCAGCAGCCAAGACGGGGGGGGCAATCAGCCCCAGCATTTT	CASSQDGGGNQPQHF
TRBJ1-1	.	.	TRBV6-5	TGTGCCAGCAGTTACATAGTAGGGGTTAACACTGAAGCTTTCTTT	CASSYIVGVNTEAFF
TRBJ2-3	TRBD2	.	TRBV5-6	TGTGCCAGCGTCCGGGGGGTAGCGGTACGAGATACGCAGTATTTT	CASVRGVAVRDTQYF
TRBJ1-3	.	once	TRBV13	TGTGCCAGCAGCTTAGAAGGGCAGGGAGGAAACACCATATATTTT	CASSLEGQGGNTIYF
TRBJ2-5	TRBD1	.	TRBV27	TGTGCCAGCAGTAACCACAGGGGGCGCCGGGAAGAGACCCAGTACTTC	CASSNHRGRREETQYF
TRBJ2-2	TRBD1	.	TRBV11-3	TGTGCCAGCAGCTCGGACAGGGGGACCGGGGAGCTGTTTTTT	CASSSDRGTGELFF